This TCR beta chain was sequenced in a study of human T cells and chemical hapten exposure. TCRdb recomputed calls from the RACE reads with MiXCR, one row per CDR3 protein. The repertoire consists of more than 100,000 distinct CDR3 sequences, with roughly 14% occurring once and the leading ten covering 2.8%. Time point here: pre-sensitization, week 0. Stated treatment: therapeutic diphenylcyclopropenone sensitization with weekly scalp DPC. Looked up from germline, CDR1 is MNHEY and CDR2 is SVGAGI. The CDR3 has 16 amino acids. Trimming took 6 bases from V and 2 from J; bases not matched to a gene: 6. This clonotype was seen many times.

The rearrangement links TRBV6-5 to TRBJ2-3; the match to TRBD2 covers 12 bases. This receptor was taken from a woman aged 18-29 years with alopecia areata. Some clones in this sample may be carry-over from other donors' samples. The specimen comprised whole blood, sampled in connection with sensitization to the hapten diphenylcyclopropenone (DPC). Here the CDR3 reads CASSSTSGGYTDTQYF. The CDR3 DNA follows: TGTGCCAGCAGCTCGACTAGCGGGGGATACACAGATACGCAGTATTTT.